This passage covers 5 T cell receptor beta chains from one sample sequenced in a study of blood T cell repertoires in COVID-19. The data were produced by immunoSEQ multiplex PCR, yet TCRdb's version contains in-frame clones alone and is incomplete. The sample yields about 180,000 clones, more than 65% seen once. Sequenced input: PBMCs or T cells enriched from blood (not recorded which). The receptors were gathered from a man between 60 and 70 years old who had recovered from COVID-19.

The DNA for the CDR3 is TGTGCCAGCAGCCGGAGAGATGAAAAACTGTTTTTT. This codes for CASSRRDEKLFF. This rearrangement joins TRBV7-9 to TRBJ1-4, with D unresolved. Germline CDR1 is SEHNR and CDR2 is FQNEAQ (reference sequence). Trimming took off 5 bases at V and 6 bases at J, with 7 bases between the two ends. This CDR3 has 12 residues.

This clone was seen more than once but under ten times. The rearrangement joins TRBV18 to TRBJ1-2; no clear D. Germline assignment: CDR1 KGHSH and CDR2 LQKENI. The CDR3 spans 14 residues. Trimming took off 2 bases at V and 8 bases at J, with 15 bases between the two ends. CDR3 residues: CASSPLSGIEGYTF. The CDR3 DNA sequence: TGTGCCAGCTCACCATTGTCCGGGATAGAGGGCTACACCTTC.

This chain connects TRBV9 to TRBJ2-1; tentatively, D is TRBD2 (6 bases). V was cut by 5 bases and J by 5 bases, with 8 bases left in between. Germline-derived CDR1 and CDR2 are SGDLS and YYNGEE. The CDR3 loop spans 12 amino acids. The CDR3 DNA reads TGTGCCAGCAGTGGACTAAACAATGAGCAGTTCTTC. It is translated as CASSGLNNEQFF.

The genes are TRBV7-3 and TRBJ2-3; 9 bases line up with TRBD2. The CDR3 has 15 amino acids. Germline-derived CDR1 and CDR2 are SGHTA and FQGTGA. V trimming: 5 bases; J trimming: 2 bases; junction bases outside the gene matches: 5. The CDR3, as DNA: TGTGCCAGCAGCCTTAGCGGGGGATACACAGATACGCAGTATTTT. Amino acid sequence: CASSLSGGYTDTQYF.

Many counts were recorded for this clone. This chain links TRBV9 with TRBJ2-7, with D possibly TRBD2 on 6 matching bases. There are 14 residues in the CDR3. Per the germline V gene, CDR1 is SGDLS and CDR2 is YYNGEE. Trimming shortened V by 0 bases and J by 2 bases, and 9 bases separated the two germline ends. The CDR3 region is CASSVDGRTYEQYF. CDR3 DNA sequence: TGTGCCAGCAGCGTAGACGGGAGAACCTACGAGCAGTACTTC.